This is a list of T cell receptor beta chains from one sample in a study of blood T cell repertoires in COVID-19. Profiled with immunoSEQ multiplex PCR; TCRdb holds only in-frame clones, not every one. The sample includes nearly 110,000 clones, roughly two thirds seen only once; the top ten take 0.9%. The sequenced material came from peripheral blood. The receptors were gathered from a human donor with acute or convalescent COVID-19. The donor label of this sample is uncertain. Each CDR3 is given with its conserved first and last residue. D genes are given only for firm matches. Clone size, where shown, is once, few, many, or a class for clones that have expanded.

CDR3 protein,CDR3 DNA,D gene,V gene,clone size,J gene
CASSPPEGAREKLFF,TGTGCCAGCTCACCACCGGAGGGGGCGAGAGAAAAACTGTTTTTT,TRBD1,TRBV18,-,TRBJ1-4
CASSEGVGNTGELFF,TGTGCCAGCAGCGAGGGAGTGGGAAACACCGGGGAGCTGTTTTTT,-,TRBV6-5,many,TRBJ2-2
CASSQSWREEKLFF,TGTGCCAGCAGCCAATCTTGGCGGGAAGAAAAACTGTTTTTT,-,TRBV3-1/TRBV3-2,few,TRBJ1-4
CASSSTGEGGEKLFF,TGTGCCAGCAGCTCCACCGGCGAAGGGGGAGAAAAACTGTTTTTT,-,TRBV3-1/TRBV3-2,-,TRBJ1-4
CASSLDRGTEAFF,TGTGCCAGCAGCTTGGACAGGGGGACTGAAGCTTTCTTT,TRBD1,TRBV5-4,-,TRBJ1-1
CASSPQGWNNYGYTF,TGTGCCAGCAGTCCACAGGGATGGAACAACTATGGCTACACCTTC,-,TRBV27,few,TRBJ1-2
CASSMIWGQGNSPLHF,TGTGCCAGTAGTATGATTTGGGGACAGGGGAATTCACCCCTCCACTTT,TRBD1,TRBV19,few,TRBJ1-6
CASSVLVRTGPFYGYTF,TGTGCCAGCAGTGTCCTTGTCCGGACAGGGCCCTTCTATGGCTACACCTTC,TRBD1,TRBV6-1,-,TRBJ1-2
CASRPYPGQLRGYEQYF,TGTGCCAGCCGCCCCTACCCGGGACAGTTAAGAGGCTACGAGCAGTACTTC,TRBD1,TRBV5-5,-,TRBJ2-7
CASSPFEKGAVEAFF,TGTGCCAGCAGCCCCTTCGAAAAGGGGGCGGTTGAAGCTTTCTTT,TRBD1,TRBV11-2,-,TRBJ1-1
CASSTGRTGNTIYF,TGTGCCAGTAGTACAGGGCGTACTGGAAACACCATATATTTT,-,TRBV19,-,TRBJ1-3
CASTQAGGDFGKLFF,TGTGCCAGCACCCAAGCGGGGGGCGACTTCGGAAAACTGTTTTTT,-,TRBV25-1,-,TRBJ1-4
CASSLRGSGAYNEQFF,TGTGCCAGCAGCTTACGTGGGTCAGGTGCCTACAATGAGCAGTTCTTC,-,TRBV7-3,once,TRBJ2-1
CASSPLGQGSNEKLFF,TGTGCCAGCAGCCCCCTGGGACAGGGATCTAATGAAAAACTGTTTTTT,TRBD1,TRBV7-9,-,TRBJ1-4
CATTREAGVHTGELFF,TGCGCCACCACCCGAGAGGCAGGGGTACACACCGGGGAGCTGTTTTTT,-,TRBV5-1,many,TRBJ2-2
CASSLVGQSSYGYTF,TGTGCCAGCAGCTTAGTGGGGCAATCGAGCTATGGCTACACCTTC,-,TRBV7-2,-,TRBJ1-2
CASSREANTGELFF,TGCGCCAGCAGTCGAGAGGCGAACACCGGGGAGCTGTTTTTT,-,TRBV4-1,-,TRBJ2-2
CASSVGLAGPYEQYF,TGTGCCAGCAGCGTAGGACTAGCGGGGCCCTACGAGCAGTACTTC,TRBD2,TRBV9,-,TRBJ2-7
CASSLADRRYGYTF,TGTGCCAGCAGCTTAGCGGACAGGAGGTATGGCTACACCTTC,TRBD1,TRBV7-2,-,TRBJ1-2
CASSYSVKRAEAFF,TGTGCCAGCAGTTACTCCGTAAAACGAGCTGAAGCTTTCTTT,-,TRBV6-6,-,TRBJ1-1
CASSLRGRTDTQYF,TGTGCCAGCAGTTTAAGGGGGCGCACAGATACGCAGTATTTT,TRBD1,TRBV28,once,TRBJ2-3
CASSSRGTDNSPLHF,TGTGCCAGCAGTTCTCGGGGGACAGATAATTCACCCCTCCACTTT,TRBD1,TRBV28,few,TRBJ1-6
CASSKRTGDRETQYF,TGTGCCAGCAGCAAGAGGACAGGGGATAGAGAGACCCAGTACTTC,TRBD1,TRBV2,-,TRBJ2-5
CASSQSSIGGTGELFF,TGCGCCAGCAGCCAATCGTCGATCGGGGGCACCGGGGAGCTGTTTTTT,-,TRBV4-1,-,TRBJ2-2
CAISEVPGLAGKDTQYF,TGTGCCATCAGTGAGGTACCGGGACTAGCGGGCAAAGATACGCAGTATTTT,TRBD2,TRBV10-3,-,TRBJ2-3
CASSQVVVGEKLFF,TGCGCCAGCAGCCAAGTGGTAGTCGGGGAAAAACTGTTTTTT,-,TRBV4-1,-,TRBJ1-4
CASSTGVLGSPLHF,TGTGCCAGCAGTACGGGGGTACTAGGTTCACCCCTCCACTTT,-,TRBV6-6,-,TRBJ1-6
CASSPGGTGNTIYF,TGTGCCAGCTCACCGGGGGGGACTGGAAACACCATATATTTT,-,TRBV18,few,TRBJ1-3
CAWSEDRGPNEQFF,TGTGCCTGGAGTGAGGACAGGGGGCCGAATGAGCAGTTCTTC,TRBD1,TRBV30,once,TRBJ2-1
CASSLIQDGEQFF,TGCGCCAGCAGCTTGATACAGGACGGTGAGCAGTTCTTC,-,TRBV5-1,-,TRBJ2-1
CASRPVQGAGGYTF,TGTGCCAGCCGACCGGTACAGGGGGCAGGGGGCTACACCTTC,TRBD1,TRBV7-9,-,TRBJ1-2
CASRDRGGYTF,TGTGCCAGCAGGGACAGAGGAGGCTACACCTTC,-,TRBV12-3/TRBV12-4,-,TRBJ1-2